This T cell receptor beta chain derives from a study of shared clonotypes between healthy human individuals. Overall study findings and caveats: The diversity represented, both genetic and in exposure history, was limited by few donors.

The naive CD8 fraction comprised CD45RO-negative cells positively selected for CCR7 and excluded terminally differentiated effector memory CD45RA+ cells. As for this clone: Its specificity is unknown.

Clones were read by immunoSEQ multiplex PCR, and TCRdb kept only the in-frame ones, dropping some. Here the sample spans about 2.2 million clones, over 85% being singletons. This receptor was identified in a man between 18 and 29 years old in good health. Some clones in this sample may be carry-over from other donors' samples. The sample was naive CD8+ T cells from PBMCs.

In DNA, the CDR3 is TGCGCCAGCAGCCAAGCTGGGCCGGGACTAGCAGCCTACGAGCAGTACTTC. This codes for CASSQAGPGLAAYEQYF. The chain joins TRBV4-3 to TRBJ2-7; 9 bases match TRBD2. Germline values: CDR1 LGHNA, CDR2 YSLEER. Trimming removed 1 base from V and 2 bases from J; junction bases left unmatched: 9. This CDR3 is 17 amino acids long.